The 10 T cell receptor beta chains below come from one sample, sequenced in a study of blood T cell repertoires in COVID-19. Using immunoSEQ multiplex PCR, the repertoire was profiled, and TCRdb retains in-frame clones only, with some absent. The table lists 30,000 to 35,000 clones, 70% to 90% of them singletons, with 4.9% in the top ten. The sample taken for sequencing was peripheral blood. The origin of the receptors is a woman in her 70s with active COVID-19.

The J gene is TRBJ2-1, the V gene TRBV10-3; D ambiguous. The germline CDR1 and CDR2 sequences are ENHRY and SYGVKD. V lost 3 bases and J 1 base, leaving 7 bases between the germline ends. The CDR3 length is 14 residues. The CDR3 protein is CAISDSKSYNEQFF. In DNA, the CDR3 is TGTGCCATCAGTGACAGTAAATCCTACAATGAGCAGTTCTTC.

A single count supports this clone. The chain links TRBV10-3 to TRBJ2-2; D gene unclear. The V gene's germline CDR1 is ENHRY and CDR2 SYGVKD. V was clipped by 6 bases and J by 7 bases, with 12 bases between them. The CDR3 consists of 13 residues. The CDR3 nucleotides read TGTGCCATCAGCAATCTACTCCTCGGGGAGCTGTTTTTT. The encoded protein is CAISNLLLGELFF.

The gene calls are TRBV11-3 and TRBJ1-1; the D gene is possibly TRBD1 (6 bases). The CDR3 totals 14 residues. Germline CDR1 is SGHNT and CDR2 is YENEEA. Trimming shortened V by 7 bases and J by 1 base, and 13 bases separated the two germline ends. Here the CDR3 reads CASTRTRGNTEAFF. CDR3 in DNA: TGTGCCAGCACCCGGACCAGGGGGAACACTGAAGCTTTCTTT.

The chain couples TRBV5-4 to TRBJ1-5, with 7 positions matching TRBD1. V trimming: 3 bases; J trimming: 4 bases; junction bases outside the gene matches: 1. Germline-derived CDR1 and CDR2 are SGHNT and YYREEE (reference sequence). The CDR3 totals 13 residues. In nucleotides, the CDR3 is TGTGCCAGCAGCTCGGGACAGAATCAGCCCCAGCATTTT. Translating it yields CASSSGQNQPQHF.

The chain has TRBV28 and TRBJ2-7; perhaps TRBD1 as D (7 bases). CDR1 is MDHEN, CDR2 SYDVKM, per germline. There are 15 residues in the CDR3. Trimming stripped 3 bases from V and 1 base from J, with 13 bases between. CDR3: CASSLSAGGSYEQYF. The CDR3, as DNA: TGTGCCAGCAGTTTGTCCGCAGGGGGGTCCTACGAGCAGTACTTC.

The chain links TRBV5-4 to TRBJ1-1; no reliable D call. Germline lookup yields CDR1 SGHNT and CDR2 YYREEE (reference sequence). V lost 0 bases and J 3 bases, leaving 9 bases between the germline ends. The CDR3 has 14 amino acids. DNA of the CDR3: TGTGCCAGCAGCTTGGACACTATTGACACTGAAGCTTTCTTT. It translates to CASSLDTIDTEAFF.

CDR3 region: CASSEKQGAYGYTF. DNA of the CDR3: TGTGCCAGCAGTGAAAAGCAGGGTGCTTATGGCTACACCTTC. J is TRBJ1-2 and V is TRBV2; D possibly corresponds to TRBD1 (5 bases). In germline, CDR1 is SNHLY, CDR2 FYNNEI. This CDR3 has 14 amino acids. The V gene lost 2 bases and the J gene lost 5 bases, with 12 bases spanning the gap.

CDR3 loop: CASSIGASGRGNEQFF. The CDR3 DNA sequence: TGTGCCAGTAGTATAGGGGCTAGCGGACGGGGAAATGAGCAGTTCTTC. V is TRBV19 and J is TRBJ2-1; TRBD2 aligns across 7 bases. This CDR3 region has 16 residues. Germline assignment: CDR1 LNHDA and CDR2 SQIVND (reference sequence). V trimming: 1 base; J trimming: 7 bases; junction bases outside the gene matches: 10. Looking up the rest from reference TRBV19 and TRBJ2-1 gives the full variable domain: DGGITQSPKYLFRKEGQNVTLSCEQNLNHDAMYWYRQDPGQGLRLIYYSQIVNDFQKGDIAEGYSVSREKKESFPLTVTSAQKNPTAFYLCASSIGASGRGNEQFFGPGTRLTVL.

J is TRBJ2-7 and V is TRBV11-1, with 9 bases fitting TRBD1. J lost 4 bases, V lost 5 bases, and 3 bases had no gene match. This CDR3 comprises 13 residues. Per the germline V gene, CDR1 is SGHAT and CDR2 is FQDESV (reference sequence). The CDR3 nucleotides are TGTGCCAGCAGCCCGACAGGGGGATACGAGCAGTACTTC. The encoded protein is CASSPTGGYEQYF.

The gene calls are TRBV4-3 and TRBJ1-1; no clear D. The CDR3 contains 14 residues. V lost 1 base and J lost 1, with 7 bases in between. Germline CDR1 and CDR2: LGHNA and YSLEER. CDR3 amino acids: CASSQGGGNTEAFF. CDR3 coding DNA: TGCGCCAGCAGCCAAGGAGGCGGGAACACTGAAGCTTTCTTT.